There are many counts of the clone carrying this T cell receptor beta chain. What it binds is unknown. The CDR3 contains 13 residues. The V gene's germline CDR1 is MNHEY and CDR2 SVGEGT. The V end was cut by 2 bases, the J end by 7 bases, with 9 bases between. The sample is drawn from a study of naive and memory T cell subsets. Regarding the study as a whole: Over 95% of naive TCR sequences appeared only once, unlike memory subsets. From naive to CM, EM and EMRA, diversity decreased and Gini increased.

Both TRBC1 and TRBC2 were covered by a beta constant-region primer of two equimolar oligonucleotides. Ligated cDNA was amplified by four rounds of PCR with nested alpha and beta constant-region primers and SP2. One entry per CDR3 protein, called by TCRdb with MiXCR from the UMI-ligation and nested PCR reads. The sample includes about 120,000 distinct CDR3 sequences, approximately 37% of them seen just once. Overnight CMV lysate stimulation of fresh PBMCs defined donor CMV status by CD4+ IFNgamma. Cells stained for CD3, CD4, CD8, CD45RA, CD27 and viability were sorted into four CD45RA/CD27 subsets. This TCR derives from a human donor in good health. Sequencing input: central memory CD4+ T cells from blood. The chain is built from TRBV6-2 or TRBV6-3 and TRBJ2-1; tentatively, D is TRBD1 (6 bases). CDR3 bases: TGTGCCAGCAGTTACCGGGACATTAATGAGCAGTTCTTC. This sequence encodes CASSYRDINEQFF.